This entry concerns a single T cell receptor (beta chain). Its antigen is still unknown. The source of the sample is a study of graft-versus-host responses after intestinal transplantation. Study context: Tacrolimus plus steroids were given to all recipients for 2 to 4 years, preceded by anti-thymocyte globulin induction. Overall study results and limits: Peak levels of circulating GvH clones tracked with early post-transplant HvG declines. The study found high graft-versus-host to host-versus-graft clonal ratios in allografts of patients with graft-donor T cell macrochimerism. Recipient marrow contained GvH clones, some of which appeared first in ileum or blood.

The table came from immunoSEQ multiplex PCR; TCRdb's copy has only in-frame clones and leaves some out. The table records approximately 130,000 clones, 90% to 95% of them present only once. The germline V gene encodes CDR1 MNHNS and CDR2 SASEGT. The CDR3 is 13 residues long. Deletions cut 5 bases from V and 8 bases from J, with 15 bases between. The sequence was obtained from a human donor who received an intestinal transplant. The chain recombines TRBV6-1 with TRBJ1-2, with unresolved D. The sample in question was unstimulated CD4+ T cells sorted from spleen or lymph node cells, obtained before intestinal transplant. DNA for the CDR3: TGTGCCAGCAGTCCCCTCAGGAGGAAGGGCTACACCTTC. Translating gives CASSPLRRKGYTF.